What follows are 4 T cell receptor beta chains derived from one specimen sequenced in a study of cytomegalovirus exposure and HLA in healthy donors. This table comes from immunoSEQ multiplex PCR, and its TCRdb copy is limited to in-frame clones, with some not included. The table has 150,000 to 180,000 clones, roughly 86% seen once. Input material: PBMCs. These receptors were collected from a human donor in good health.

This clone showed up just once. The chain uses TRBV7-3 and TRBJ1-3; possibly TRBD1 for D (5 bases). The V gene lost 8 bases and the J gene lost 2 bases, with 10 bases spanning the gap. The CDR3 has 13 residues. Germline lookup yields CDR1 SGHTA and CDR2 FQGTGA. As DNA, the CDR3 is TGTGCCAGCTCGACAGCGCCTGGAAACACCATATATTTT. Translation: CASSTAPGNTIYF.

This clone was recorded once. The chain has TRBV6-1 and TRBJ2-2; the D is unclear. Trimming took off 6 bases at V and 1 base at J, with 9 bases between the two ends. Germline V gives CDR1 MNHNS, CDR2 SASEGT. The CDR3 is 14 amino acids. CDR3 protein: CASRYRGNTGELFF. CDR3 bases: TGTGCCAGCAGATATAGAGGGAACACCGGGGAGCTGTTTTTT.

The chain recombines TRBV2 with TRBJ1-4; 7 bases agree with TRBD1. This CDR3 comprises 14 residues. Germline V gene data show CDR1 as SNHLY and CDR2 as FYNNEI. The junction had 1 base not matched to a gene; V was cut back by 5 bases and J by 1 base. The CDR3 loop reads CASSRQGTNEKLFF. CDR3 DNA sequence: TGTGCCAGCAGTCGACAGGGAACTAATGAAAAACTGTTTTTT. Looking up the rest from reference TRBV2 and TRBJ1-4 gives the full variable domain: EPEVTQTPSHQVTQMGQEVILRCVPISNHLYFYWYRQILGQKVEFLVSFYNNEISEKSEIFDDQFSVERPDGSNFTLKIRSTKLEDSAMYFCASSRQGTNEKLFFGSGTQLSVL.

The rearrangement links TRBV6-5 to TRBJ1-2; 7 bases are shared with TRBD1. J lost 4 bases, V lost 6 bases, and 11 bases had no gene match. Germline V gene sequence: CDR1 MNHEY, CDR2 SVGAGI. The CDR3 is 15 residues long. This CDR3 is CASRKEPGQLYGYTF. CDR3 bases: TGTGCCAGCAGAAAAGAGCCGGGACAGCTCTATGGCTACACCTTC.